This T cell receptor (beta chain) stems from a study of cytomegalovirus exposure and HLA in healthy donors. The primer mix had 60 Vbeta and 13 Jbeta primers. TCRdb's table, derived via immunoSEQ multiplex PCR, lists solely in-frame clones and lacks some. The table includes 150,000 to 250,000 clones, about four fifths detected once. General observations from the study: Fewer N-insertions (relative to the approximately 670-donor mean) were reportedly seen in an Asian-associated ancestry cluster in a later analysis. With later analysis, a missense DCLRE1C variant became linked to TCR beta V- and J-gene trimming.

Remarks on this clone: Its antigen is not known.

CDR3 length: 14 amino acids. Trimming took off 6 bases at V and 4 bases at J, with 15 bases between the two ends. CDR1 and CDR2 (germline): ENHRY, SYGVKD. This TCR was recovered from a girl aged 10 to 17 in good health and CMV-seropositive. The chain uses TRBV10-3 and TRBJ1-1, with D possibly matching TRBD1 (6 bases). Sequencing input: PBMCs. CDR3 nucleotides: TGTGCCATCAGGGGATACCAACAGGGCACTGAAGCTTTCTTT. As protein: CAIRGYQQGTEAFF.